This TCR beta chain emerged from a study of blood T cell repertoires in COVID-19. Study-level information: Acute and convalescent COVID-19 samples came from the United States, Italy and Spain. The analysed material was cDNA or gDNA that came from T cells, B-cell-depleted T cells, or PBMCs.

In the source study's methods: How many nucleated cells were present was estimated from reference gene primer amplification. Method: immunoSEQ multiplex PCR; TCRdb's copy keeps in-frame clones and lacks some. The V and J calls and clone size come from that table; D and trimming were worked out from the DNA. The data show 90,000 to 120,000 clones, around 83% seen once. The CDR3 is made up of 13 amino acids. The V gene end was trimmed by 5 bases and the J gene end by 3 bases; junction bases not matched to a gene: 1. Germline CDR1 and CDR2: MNHEY and SVGAGI. The sequenced sample consisted of peripheral blood. The source of this sequence is a man between 65 and 85 years old with acute or convalescent COVID-19. J is TRBJ2-7 and V is TRBV6-5; 10 positions agree with TRBD2. CDR3 coding DNA: TGTGCCAGCAGTCAGCGGGGGGGCTACGAGCAGTACTTC. This sequence encodes CASSQRGGYEQYF.